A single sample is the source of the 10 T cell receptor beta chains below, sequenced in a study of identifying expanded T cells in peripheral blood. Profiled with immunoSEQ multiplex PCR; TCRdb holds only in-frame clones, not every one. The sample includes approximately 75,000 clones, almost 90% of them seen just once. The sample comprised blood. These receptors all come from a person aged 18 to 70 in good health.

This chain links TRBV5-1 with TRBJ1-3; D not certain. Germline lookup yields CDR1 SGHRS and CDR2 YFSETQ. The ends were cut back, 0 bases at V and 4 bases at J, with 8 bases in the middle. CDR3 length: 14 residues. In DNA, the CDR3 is TGCGCCAGCAGCTTGGGTGGGCTGGGAAACACCATATATTTT. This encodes CASSLGGLGNTIYF. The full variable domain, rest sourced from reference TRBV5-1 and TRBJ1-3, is KAGVTQTPRYLIKTRGQQVTLSCSPISGHRSVSWYQQTPGQGLQFLFEYFSETQRNKGNFPGRFSGRQFSNSRSEMNVSTLELGDSALYLCASSLGGLGNTIYFGEGSWLTVV.

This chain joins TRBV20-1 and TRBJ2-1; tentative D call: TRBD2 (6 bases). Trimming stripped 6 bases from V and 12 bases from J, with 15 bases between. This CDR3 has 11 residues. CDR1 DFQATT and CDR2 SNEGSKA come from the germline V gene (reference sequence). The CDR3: CSATPGLSQFF. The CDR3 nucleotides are TGCAGTGCCACCCCGGGACTCTCGCAGTTCTTC.

The CDR3 here is CASSWSPGANEQFF. The DNA of the CDR3 is TGTGCCAGCAGCTGGTCCCCTGGAGCCAATGAGCAGTTCTTC. This chain connects TRBV5-8 to TRBJ2-1, with D unclear. The CDR3 has 14 amino acids. Germline CDR1 reads SGHTS; CDR2 reads YDEGEE. V gave up 3 bases and J gave up 6 bases, with 13 bases separating them.

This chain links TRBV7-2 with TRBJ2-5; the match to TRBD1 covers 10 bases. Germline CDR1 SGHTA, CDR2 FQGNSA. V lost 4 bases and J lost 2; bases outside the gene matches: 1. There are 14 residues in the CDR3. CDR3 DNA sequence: TGTGCCAGCAGCTCGGGACAGGGGCAAGAGACCCAGTACTTC. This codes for CASSSGQGQETQYF.

CDR3 sequence (DNA): TGTGCCAGCAGCCTCGGGGGGGCCCGCGAGACCCAGTACTTC. Translation gives CASSLGGARETQYF. The chain recombines TRBV27 with TRBJ2-5; 8 bases agree with TRBD2. CDR3 length: 14 amino acids. Germline V gene sequence: CDR1 MNHEY, CDR2 SMNVEV (reference sequence). V was clipped by 6 bases and J by 5 bases; unmatched bases: 8.

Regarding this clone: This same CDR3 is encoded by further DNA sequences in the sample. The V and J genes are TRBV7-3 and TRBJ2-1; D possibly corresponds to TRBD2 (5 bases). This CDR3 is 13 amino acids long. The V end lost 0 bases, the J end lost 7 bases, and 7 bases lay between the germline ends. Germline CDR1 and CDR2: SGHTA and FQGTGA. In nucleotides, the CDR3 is TGTGCCAGCAGCTTAACGAGGGATAATGAGCAGTTCTTC. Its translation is CASSLTRDNEQFF. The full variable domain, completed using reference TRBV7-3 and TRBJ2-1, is GAGVSQTPSNKVTEKGKYVELRCDPISGHTALYWYRQSLGQGPEFLIYFQGTGAADDSGLPNDRFFAVRPEGSVSTLKIQRTERGDSAVYLCASSLTRDNEQFFGPGTRLTVL.

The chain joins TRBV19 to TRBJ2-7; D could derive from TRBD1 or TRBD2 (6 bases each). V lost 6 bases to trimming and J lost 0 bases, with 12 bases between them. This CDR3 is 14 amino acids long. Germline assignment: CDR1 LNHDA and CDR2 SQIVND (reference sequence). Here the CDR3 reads CASRRGDTSYEQYF. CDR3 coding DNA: TGTGCCAGTAGGAGGGGGGACACCTCCTACGAGCAGTACTTC.

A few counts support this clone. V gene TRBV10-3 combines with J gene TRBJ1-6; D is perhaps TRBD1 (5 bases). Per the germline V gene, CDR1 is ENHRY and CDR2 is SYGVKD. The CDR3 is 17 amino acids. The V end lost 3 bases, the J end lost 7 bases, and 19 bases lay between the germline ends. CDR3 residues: CAISDLGPGVGNSPLHF. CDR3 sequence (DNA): TGTGCCATCAGTGACTTGGGACCGGGGGTAGGCAATTCACCCCTCCACTTT.

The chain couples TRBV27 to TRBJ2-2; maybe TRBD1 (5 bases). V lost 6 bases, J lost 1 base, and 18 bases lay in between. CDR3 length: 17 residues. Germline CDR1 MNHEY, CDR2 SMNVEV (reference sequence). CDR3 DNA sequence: TGTGCCAGCAGAGGCCTCGGCTGGCAGGGGAACACCGGGGAGCTGTTTTTT. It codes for CASRGLGWQGNTGELFF.

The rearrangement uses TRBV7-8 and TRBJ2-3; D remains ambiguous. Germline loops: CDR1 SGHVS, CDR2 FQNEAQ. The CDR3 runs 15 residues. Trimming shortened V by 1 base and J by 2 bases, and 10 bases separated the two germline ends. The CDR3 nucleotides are TGTGCCAGCAGCTTAGGTCAGGCCTACACAGATACGCAGTATTTT. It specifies CASSLGQAYTDTQYF. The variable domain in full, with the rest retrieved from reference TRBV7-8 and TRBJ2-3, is GAGVSQSPRYKVAKRGQDVALRCDPISGHVSLFWYQQALGQGPEFLTYFQNEAQLDKSGLPSDRFFAERPEGSVSTLKIQRTQQEDSAVYLCASSLGQAYTDTQYFGPGTRLTVL.